This TCR beta chain originates from a study of shared clonotypes between healthy human individuals. Turning to the study itself: Each donor contributed plates that comprised three CD4 naive, three CD4 memory, two CD8 naive and one CD8 memory.

As for this clone: The antigen is unknown.

The V and J ends lost 5 bases and 0 bases, in that order; junction bases with no gene match: 3. The germline V gene has CDR1 MNHNY and CDR2 SVGAGI (reference sequence). The CDR3 extends over 16 amino acids. Study-level results: In having few donors, the study represented limited genetic and exposure-history diversity.

An assay was performed, and its level was deep. Replicate PCRs from sorted subsets contained around 190 ng DNA, which is 31,000 or so T cell genomes. Assay: immunoSEQ multiplex PCR; the TCRdb copy retains only in-frame clones and omits some. The repertoire holds some 500,000 clones, 90% to 97% seen once, with 0.06% in the top ten. The receptor's source is a woman in her 30s in good health. The sample consisted of naive CD4+ T cells sorted from blood. Sample subset: CD45RA+ positively selected. This chain joins TRBV6-6 and TRBJ2-7; TRBD2 matches 14 bases. This CDR3 is CASSGLAGGFSYEQYF. CDR3 sequence (DNA): TGTGCCAGCAGTGGACTAGCGGGAGGTTTCTCCTACGAGCAGTACTTC.